These 20 T cell receptor beta chains came from one sample sequenced in a study of cytomegalovirus exposure and HLA in healthy donors (dated by TCRdb to between 2016 and 2019). The library was generated by the immunoSEQ multiplex PCR assay. For the multiplex PCR, a mixture combining 60 forward primers for TCR Vbeta segments and 13 reverse primers for TCR Jbeta segments was used. Sourced from immuneACCESS, this table was stored by TCRdb with only in-frame sequences that have V and J called. A share of the clones is absent; for the studies checked, an unresolved V gene accounts for under half, and the remainder has no known explanation. The sample table lists 210,000 or so clones, around 80% of them with a count of one. The top ten clonotypes cover 0.58% of the sample. The sequenced material came from PBMCs. The source is a woman aged 40 to 55 in good health and CMV-seronegative.

This clone was counted once. The gene calls are TRBV7-9 and TRBJ1-2; tentative D call: TRBD1 (5 bases). Between the trimmed V and J ends, which lost 4 bases and 4 bases, there was a span of 19 bases. The CDR3 extends over 16 amino acids. In germline, CDR1 is SEHNR, CDR2 FQNEAQ (reference sequence). CDR3 sequence reads: CASSSPARQHFYGYTF. In DNA, the CDR3 is TGTGCCAGCAGCTCCCCCGCACGACAGCACTTCTATGGCTACACCTTC. Full variable domain (missing parts from reference TRBV7-9 and TRBJ1-2): DTGVSQNPRHKITKRGQNVTFRCDPISEHNRLYWYRQTLGQGPEFLTYFQNEAQLEKSRLLSDRFSAERPKGSFSTLEIQRTEQGDSAMYLCASSSPARQHFYGYTFGSGTRLTVV.

The chain links TRBV4-2 to TRBJ1-1; 8 bases line up with TRBD1. Trimming cost V 0 bases and J 0 bases; bases outside gene matches: 6. The CDR3 spans 17 residues. Germline assignment: CDR1 LGHNA and CDR2 YNFKEQ. DNA for the CDR3: TGTGCCAGCAGCCAAGAGGAGACAGGGGTTATGAACACTGAAGCTTTCTTT. Protein product: CASSQEETGVMNTEAFF.

The chain links TRBV28 to TRBJ2-5; 9 bases are a match to TRBD1. The CDR3 contains 15 residues. V lost 2 bases to trimming and J lost 3 bases; unmatched junction nucleotides: 4. Germline-derived CDR1 and CDR2 are MDHEN and SYDVKM. The CDR3 nucleotides are TGTGCCAGCAGTTTAAGCGGACAGGGGAAAGAGACCCAGTACTTC. This encodes CASSLSGQGKETQYF.

The J gene is TRBJ2-7, the V gene TRBV5-4; 9 positions match TRBD1. The CDR3 length is 14 residues. Germline CDR1 and CDR2: SGHNT and YYREEE (reference sequence). V trimming: 3 bases; J trimming: 5 bases; junction bases outside the gene matches: 6. As DNA, the CDR3 is TGTGCCAGCAGCTCGGGACAGGGCCGCCACGAGCAGTACTTC. This encodes CASSSGQGRHEQYF.

The chain recombines TRBV9 with TRBJ2-7; the D gene is possibly TRBD1 (6 bases). Germline-derived CDR1 and CDR2 are SGDLS and YYNGEE. The CDR3 is 15 residues long. Trimming pared 5 bases from V and 5 bases from J, leaving 20 bases between. CDR3: CASSGTAGAVDEQYF. In DNA form, the CDR3 reads TGTGCCAGCAGTGGTACTGCAGGGGCTGTAGACGAGCAGTACTTC.

The CDR3: CASSKPLGGQETQYF. The CDR3 bases are TGTGCCAGCAGCAAACCCCTGGGGGGCCAAGAGACCCAGTACTTC. The chain recombines TRBV5-4 with TRBJ2-5, with D perhaps TRBD2 (6 bases). V was shortened by 4 bases and J by 1 base, with 14 bases between the two germline ends. The CDR3 has 15 residues. Germline lookup yields CDR1 SGHNT and CDR2 YYREEE (reference sequence).

This clone was counted between two and nine times. The genes are TRBV6-1 and TRBJ2-5; D may be TRBD2 (5 bases). This CDR3 has 13 amino acids. The germline V gene has CDR1 MNHNS and CDR2 SASEGT. V was clipped by 5 bases and J by 7 bases, with 14 bases between them. The CDR3 here is CASSRGRHGTQYF. The DNA of the CDR3 is TGTGCCAGCAGTCGGGGTCGCCATGGGACCCAGTACTTC.

The V gene is TRBV9, the J gene TRBJ2-2; a weak D match, TRBD1 (5 bases). This CDR3 has 13 amino acids. Germline lookup yields CDR1 SGDLS and CDR2 YYNGEE. Deletions cut 5 bases from V and 4 bases from J, with 9 bases between. The CDR3 loop reads CASRQVGTGELFF. CDR3 nucleotides: TGTGCCAGCAGACAGGTTGGCACCGGGGAGCTGTTTTTT.

This clone appeared a few times. The gene calls are TRBV2 and TRBJ1-6, with a possible D match to TRBD1 (6 bases). V lost 4 bases and J 8 bases, leaving 21 bases between the germline ends. Germline V gives CDR1 SNHLY, CDR2 FYNNEI. CDR3 size: 17 residues. DNA of the CDR3: TGTGCCAGCAGTGTCCCTCCGGGACATTTCACGGATTCACCCCTCCACTTT. It encodes CASSVPPGHFTDSPLHF.

The chain recombines TRBV5-6 with TRBJ2-1; tentative D call: TRBD2 (6 bases). Germline CDR1 and CDR2: SGHDT and YYEEEE. There are 13 residues in the CDR3. With 7 bases removed from V and 7 bases from J, the gap between germline ends came to 15 bases. The CDR3 nucleotides read TGTGCCAGCCGCCACGGCGGGGTAAATGAGCAGTTCTTC. This translates into CASRHGGVNEQFF.

The chain couples TRBV30 to TRBJ2-7; 11 bases align to TRBD1. Germline assignment: CDR1 GTSNPN and CDR2 SVGIG (reference sequence). The CDR3 has 13 residues. V lost 3 bases, J lost 4 bases, and 2 bases stayed unmatched. This chain's CDR3 is CAWRGTGGYEQYF. CDR3 nucleotides: TGTGCCTGGAGGGGGACAGGGGGTTACGAGCAGTACTTC.

This clone was picked up one time. This chain joins TRBV6-1 and TRBJ2-7; 10 bases line up with TRBD1. V trimming: 6 bases; J trimming: 2 bases; junction bases outside the gene matches: 4. There are 14 residues in the CDR3. Germline V gene data show CDR1 as MNHNS and CDR2 as SASEGT. The CDR3 is CASRGDRGTYEQYF. CDR3 in DNA: TGTGCCAGCAGGGGGGACAGGGGAACCTACGAGCAGTACTTC.

CDR3 coding DNA: TGTGCCAGCAGCTTACGCCGGGAGAAATCACCCCTCCACTTT. Translating gives CASSLRREKSPLHF. J is TRBJ1-6 and V is TRBV7-2; D uncertain. The CDR3 sequence is 14 residues long. Germline assignment: CDR1 SGHTA and CDR2 FQGNSA. The V gene lost 2 bases and the J gene lost 10 bases, with 12 bases spanning the gap.

V and J are TRBV4-1 and TRBJ1-6; D is perhaps TRBD1 (6 bases). Germline CDR1 MGHRA, CDR2 YSYEKL. Between the trimmed V and J ends, which lost 4 bases and 8 bases, there was a span of 21 bases. The CDR3 loop spans 17 amino acids. As DNA, the CDR3 is TGCGCCAGCAGCCCTCCGACAACCACGGGACAAGATTCACCCCTCCACTTT. Its translation: CASSPPTTTGQDSPLHF.

This clone was observed a single time. This chain joins TRBV7-6 and TRBJ2-2, with D tentatively TRBD1 (5 bases). Germline V gives CDR1 SGHVS, CDR2 FNYEAQ. The CDR3 sequence is 13 residues long. The germline V and J ends were trimmed by 4 bases and 7 bases, with 10 bases remaining between them. The CDR3 sequence: CASSWPQGGELFF. The CDR3 region has the DNA TGTGCCAGCAGCTGGCCCCAGGGCGGGGAGCTGTTTTTT.

This chain links TRBV4-2 with TRBJ1-3, with 9 positions matching TRBD1. Looked up from germline, CDR1 is LGHNA and CDR2 is YNFKEQ. The CDR3 is 19 amino acids. V was pared by 0 bases and J by 3 bases, with 12 bases of the junction left unmatched. Here the CDR3 reads CASSQETIRGQGFGNTIYF. CDR3 bases: TGTGCCAGCAGCCAAGAGACCATCCGGGGACAGGGATTTGGAAACACCATATATTTT.

A few counts support this clone. The rearrangement uses TRBV4-2 and TRBJ2-3; TRBD1 aligns across 9 bases. The V gene end was trimmed by 2 bases and the J gene end by 6 bases; junction bases not matched to a gene: 6. The germline V gene has CDR1 LGHNA and CDR2 YNFKEQ. This CDR3 has 15 amino acids. CDR3 sequence: CASSQRSDRGDTQYF. CDR3 in DNA: TGTGCCAGCAGCCAAAGGTCTGACAGGGGGGATACGCAGTATTTT.

The chain recombines TRBV18 with TRBJ2-1, with 9 bases matching TRBD1. Germline V gene data show CDR1 as KGHSH and CDR2 as LQKENI. This CDR3 has 13 amino acids. V was pared by 3 bases and J by 9 bases, with 3 bases of the junction left unmatched. The CDR3 DNA is TGTGCCAGCTCACCGGAGGACAGGGGTGAGCAGTTCTTC. It yields the protein CASSPEDRGEQFF.

This chain links TRBV7-6 with TRBJ1-2; D unclear. V lost 4 bases and J lost 4, with 19 bases in between. CDR3 size: 16 residues. The germline CDR1 and CDR2 sequences are SGHVS and FNYEAQ. The CDR3 sequence: CASSSPRMEGGYGYTF. CDR3 nucleotide sequence: TGTGCCAGCAGCTCTCCTAGGATGGAGGGTGGCTATGGCTACACCTTC.

This clone was detected only a few times. The chain joins TRBV7-2 to TRBJ2-2, with D possibly being TRBD2 (6 bases). CDR3 length: 16 amino acids. CDR1 and CDR2 (germline): SGHTA, FQGNSA. V gave up 1 base and J gave up 1 base, with 10 bases separating them. The DNA for the CDR3 is TGTGCCAGCAGCTTAGTCGGGGGATGGAACACCGGGGAGCTGTTTTTT. It yields the protein CASSLVGGWNTGELFF.